The source of this T cell receptor (beta chain) is a study of T cell responses to AZD1222 COVID-19 vaccine. About the study: The analysis combined second doses at about 4 or about 12 weeks.

Findings and limits, study-wide: Mapped onto spike, vaccine-associated CD4 TCRs spanned it and were dominant at 160-218 and 743-854.

Trimming took 4 bases from V and 4 from J; bases not matched to a gene: 1. The V gene's germline CDR1 is KGHSH and CDR2 LQKENI. CDR3 length equals 13 residues. Libraries were prepared by immunoSEQ multiplex PCR; TCRdb keeps only in-frame clonotypes and omits some of them. The sample has 95,000 to 150,000 clones, 70% to 90% seen once. Of note for this clone: The antigen remains undetermined.

The specimen comprised peripheral blood, sampled on day 0 of AZD1222 vaccination. This clonotype originated in an adult in good health. The chain joins TRBV18 to TRBJ1-1, with 9 bases fitting TRBD1. This CDR3 reads CASSRDRVTEAFF. In DNA, the CDR3 is TGTGCCAGCTCACGGGACAGGGTCACTGAAGCTTTCTTT. Complete variable domain (other parts from reference TRBV18 and TRBJ1-1): NAGVMQNPRHLVRRRGQEARLRCSPMKGHSHVYWYRQLPEEGLKFMVYLQKENIIDESGMPKERFSAEFPKEGPSILRIQQVVRGDSAAYFCASSRDRVTEAFFGQGTRLTVV.